These T cell receptor beta chains were read from a single sample in a study of T-cell memory formation after mild COVID-19. Each CDR3 protein gets one entry after TCRdb re-called the 5' RACE reads with MiXCR. The sample yields 210,000 or so distinct CDR3 sequences, more than 25% seen once. Sequenced material: PBMCs or a T cell subset sorted from them (not recorded which). These receptor sequences come from an adult woman who had mild COVID-19 (a few samples of this study predate the infection). Cell type and time point are not known. The CDR3 runs from the conserved cysteine through the conserved F or W. A D gene is named only where the DNA matches it firmly. Rows give clone size only sometimes, using once, few, many, or a class for an expanded clone.

>.|TRBJ2-3|.|TRBV13
TGTGCCAGCAGCTACCAGCGAGGATTAGACAGAGATACGCAGTATTTT
CASSYQRGLDRDTQYF
>.|TRBJ1-1|.|TRBV5-5
TGTGCCAGCAGCTTGACTGCGGCGAACACTGAAGCTTTCTTT
CASSLTAANTEAFF
>TRBD2|TRBJ2-1|many|TRBV7-3
TGTGCCAGCAGCCTCGGACTAGCGGGGTACAATGAGCAGTTCTTC
CASSLGLAGYNEQFF
>.|TRBJ1-1|.|TRBV2
TGTGCCAGCAGTGAATCGGGACGGATCAACACTGAAGCTTTCTTT
CASSESGRINTEAFF
>.|TRBJ2-1|.|TRBV7-3
TGTGCCAGCAGCTTAATCGGTTTTGGGGAGCAGTTCTTC
CASSLIGFGEQFF
>.|TRBJ1-1|.|TRBV28
TGTGCCAGCAGCCTACCGGGGGCTGAAGCTTTCTTT
CASSLPGAEAFF
>.|TRBJ2-4|few|TRBV4-1
TGCGCCAGCAGCCAAACTTCCATAGCCAAAAACATTCAGTACTTC
CASSQTSIAKNIQYF
>.|TRBJ1-2|.|TRBV7-9
TGTGCCAGCAGCCAGACAGGCTATGGCTACACCTTC
CASSQTGYGYTF
>.|TRBJ2-7|.|TRBV29-1
TGCAGCGTTATCGAGGGGCTAACCTACGAGCAGTACTTC
CSVIEGLTYEQYF
>.|TRBJ2-7|few|TRBV20-1
TGCAGTGCTAGATCGGCGCGGTTAGTCCCGTACGAGCAGTACTTC
CSARSARLVPYEQYF
>.|TRBJ2-7|.|TRBV6-5
TGTGCCAGCCGGGAGCAGGACGGCGCAAGCTACGAGCAGTACTTC
CASREQDGASYEQYF
>.|TRBJ2-3|few|TRBV6-1
TGTGCCAGCAGCGACGGTCCGAGGCTGACAGATACGCAGTATTTT
CASSDGPRLTDTQYF
>.|TRBJ1-1|.|TRBV20-1
TGCAGTGCTAGAGAGTACGATGGGGCGGCTTTCTTT
CSAREYDGAAFF
>.|TRBJ2-6|many|TRBV20-1
TGCAGTGGACAATCTGGGGCCAACGTCCTGACTTTC
CSGQSGANVLTF
>.|TRBJ2-4|few|TRBV12-3/TRBV12-4
TGTGCCAGCACCCGTGGGGTAGCCAAAAACATTCAGTACTTC
CASTRGVAKNIQYF
>TRBD2|TRBJ2-7|few|TRBV18
TGTGCCAGCTCACCACCGTCGGGAGGGCCGAACGAGCAGTACTTC
CASSPPSGGPNEQYF
>.|TRBJ2-1|.|TRBV7-9
TGTGCCAGCAGCTTAGCTGGCAGGGGCCGGGGCAATGAGCAGTTCTTC
CASSLAGRGRGNEQFF
>.|TRBJ2-3|.|TRBV9
TGTGCCAGCAGCGATGTAGCGGACTTTTCCACAGATACGCAGTATTTT
CASSDVADFSTDTQYF
>.|TRBJ2-7|.|TRBV7-9
TGTGCCTCTGCTGGGCCAAGTCGGGTCTACGAGCAGTACTTC
CASAGPSRVYEQYF
>.|TRBJ1-6|.|TRBV2
TGTGCCAGCTCATTGGGGGAAGGGTCACCCCTCCACTTT
CASSLGEGSPLHF
>TRBD2|TRBJ2-1|few|TRBV6-6
TGTGCCAGCAGTTACGCGGGACTAGCGGGAGACCGGTTCTTC
CASSYAGLAGDRFF
>TRBD2|TRBJ2-1|many|TRBV7-8
TGTGCCAGCAGCCCACCCTGGGGGGGAGGCCCCTCGTCTAATGAGCAGTTCTTC
CASSPPWGGGPSSNEQFF
>.|TRBJ1-1|.|TRBV20-1
TGCAGTGCTAGAGGGAGGACATTAGAAGCTTTCTTT
CSARGRTLEAFF
>.|TRBJ2-1|.|TRBV5-1
TGCGCCAGCAGCTTCTGGGCCCAGGAGGAAGGAAGCTACAATGAGCAGTTCTTC
CASSFWAQEEGSYNEQFF
>TRBD1|TRBJ1-1|few|TRBV19
TGTGCCAGTAGGGGGACAGGGTACGCGGACACTGAAGCTTTCTTT
CASRGTGYADTEAFF
>.|TRBJ2-1|few|TRBV7-6
TGTGCCAGCAGCGCGGACGATAGCTCCTACAATGAGCAGTTCTTC
CASSADDSSYNEQFF
>.|TRBJ1-5|.|TRBV9
TGTGCCAGCAGCGGTGGGGGGGCTTATAGCAATCAGCCCCAGCATTTT
CASSGGGAYSNQPQHF
>.|TRBJ2-7|.|TRBV12-3/TRBV12-4
TGTGCCAGCATAGCTAGAGGAGATCCGGCGGACGAGCAGTACTTC
CASIARGDPADEQYF
>.|TRBJ2-7|few|TRBV3-1
TGTGCCAGCAGCCAAGATCATTCATCCTACGAGCAGTACTTC
CASSQDHSSYEQYF
>TRBD1|TRBJ2-2|.|TRBV5-1
TGCGCCAGCAGCCCCTGGACAGGGGGAGGCACCGGGGAGCTGTTTTTT
CASSPWTGGGTGELFF
>.|TRBJ1-3|.|TRBV9
TGTGCCAGCAGTATATCGGGGGACTCTGGAAACACCATATATTTT
CASSISGDSGNTIYF
>TRBD1|TRBJ2-7|.|TRBV19
TGTGCCAGTACCTCATCCGGGACAGGGGATTCCTACGAGCAGTACTTC
CASTSSGTGDSYEQYF
>.|TRBJ1-5|few|TRBV23-1
TGCGCCAGCAGCCCCGACAGGTTCGGGCCCCAGCATTTT
CASSPDRFGPQHF
>.|TRBJ1-2|few|TRBV7-9
TGTGCCAGCAGCTTAGGAGGGAACCCCTATGGCTACACCTTC
CASSLGGNPYGYTF
>TRBD1|TRBJ2-7|few|TRBV24-1
TGTGCCACCAGTCGGACAGGGGTAGACTACGAGCAGTACTTC
CATSRTGVDYEQYF
>.|TRBJ2-1|once|TRBV5-6
TGTGCCAGCAGCCACAGCGCGGAGCAGTTCTTC
CASSHSAEQFF
>.|TRBJ2-2|.|TRBV5-1
TGCGCCAGCAGCGGACCGGGCAACACCGGGGAGCTGTTTTTT
CASSGPGNTGELFF
>TRBD2|TRBJ2-5|few|TRBV25-1
TGTGCCAGCACCCGAGGGAGGGAAGAGACCCAGTACTTC
CASTRGREETQYF
>.|TRBJ2-7|.|TRBV4-3
TGCGCCAGCAGCCCGAGAGTGTCGGGCAGCGAGCAGTACTTC
CASSPRVSGSEQYF
>.|TRBJ2-7|.|TRBV7-6
TGTGCCAGCAGCTTATTCCTCAACGAGCAGTACTTC
CASSLFLNEQYF
>.|TRBJ2-2|.|TRBV9
TGTGCCAGCAGCGTAGGGCAGCACACCGGGGAGCTGTTTTTT
CASSVGQHTGELFF
>.|TRBJ1-2|.|TRBV7-8
TGTGCCAGCAGCTTGTTTCGCCTGACTAACTATGGCTACACCTTC
CASSLFRLTNYGYTF
>.|TRBJ2-7|.|TRBV30
TGTGCCTGGAGTCAGTCAGGTACCGACGAGCAGTACTTC
CAWSQSGTDEQYF
>TRBD1|TRBJ2-7|.|TRBV7-8
TGTGCCAGCACCAGGACAGGGGAGGGCGAGCAGTACTTC
CASTRTGEGEQYF
>.|TRBJ2-3|.|TRBV24-1
TGTGCCACCAGTGATGGCGGATATTCAGATACGCAGTATTTT
CATSDGGYSDTQYF
>TRBD2|TRBJ2-3|once|TRBV20-1
TGCAGTGCTAGAGATCCCTCCCGACTAGCGGGAGTTTGGGATACGCAGTATTTT
CSARDPSRLAGVWDTQYF
>.|TRBJ2-7|.|TRBV5-1
TGCGCCAGCAGCTCCGGGACGCCATCCGACGAGCAGTACTTC
CASSSGTPSDEQYF
>TRBD1|TRBJ2-7|.|TRBV6-1
TGTGCCAGCAGGGAAGGGACAGGACCCTCCTACGAGCAGTACTTC
CASREGTGPSYEQYF
>TRBD2|TRBJ2-3|.|TRBV29-1
TGCAGCGGGATCGGGACTAGCGGAACAGATACGCAGTATTTT
CSGIGTSGTDTQYF
>TRBD2|TRBJ2-1|few|TRBV9
TGTGCCAGCAGCAGTAGCGGGGGGCGGTCCTACAATGAGCAGTTCTTC
CASSSSGGRSYNEQFF
>.|TRBJ1-2|.|TRBV2
TGTGCCAGCAGTTACCCCCTCTATGGCTACACCTTC
CASSYPLYGYTF
>.|TRBJ2-1|.|TRBV5-4
TGTGCCAGCAGCTTGGCCATTTTGGGCTACTACTCAGGCTCCTACAATGAGCAGTTCTTC
CASSLAILGYYSGSYNEQFF
>.|TRBJ2-1|.|TRBV11-3
TGTGCCAGCAGCTTTGAGCGGTACAATGAGCAGTTCTTC
CASSFERYNEQFF
>.|TRBJ1-5|.|TRBV6-6
TGTGCCAGCAGTTTCCCCTCAGAGCCCCAGCATTTT
CASSFPSEPQHF